This T cell receptor (beta chain) was sequenced in a study of shared clonotypes between healthy human individuals. About the research overall: In total, the donors were two women and a few men aged 18 to 49. Study results and limitations: Rarefaction analysis demonstrated incomplete sorted-subset sequencing notwithstanding large depth. Generally, estimated richness proved larger in naive subsets than it did in memory subsets. Clonotypes shared by all four sorted-subset donors had higher generation probabilities than non-shared clonotypes.

The CDR3 consists of 11 residues. CDR1 and CDR2 from the germline V gene are SQVTM and ANQGSEA. V was trimmed by 5 bases and J by 1 base, leaving 6 bases between them. CD45RO-negative CD8 cells positively selected for CCR7 made up the naive population, which excluded terminally differentiated effector memory CD45RA+ cells. This clone has just one count. Its antigen is unidentified. Using immunoSEQ multiplex PCR, the repertoire was profiled, and TCRdb retains in-frame clones only, with some absent. This sample yields 550,000 to 600,000 clones, of which about 98% are seen a single time; 0.3% belongs to the top ten.

Sequencing was performed on naive CD8+ T cells sorted from blood. The clonotype comes from a man aged 25-45 years in good health. This rearrangement joins TRBV29-1 to TRBJ2-7; no definite D call. The CDR3 sequence: CSVFESYEQYF. The CDR3 nucleotides read TGCAGCGTTTTTGAGTCCTACGAGCAGTACTTC.